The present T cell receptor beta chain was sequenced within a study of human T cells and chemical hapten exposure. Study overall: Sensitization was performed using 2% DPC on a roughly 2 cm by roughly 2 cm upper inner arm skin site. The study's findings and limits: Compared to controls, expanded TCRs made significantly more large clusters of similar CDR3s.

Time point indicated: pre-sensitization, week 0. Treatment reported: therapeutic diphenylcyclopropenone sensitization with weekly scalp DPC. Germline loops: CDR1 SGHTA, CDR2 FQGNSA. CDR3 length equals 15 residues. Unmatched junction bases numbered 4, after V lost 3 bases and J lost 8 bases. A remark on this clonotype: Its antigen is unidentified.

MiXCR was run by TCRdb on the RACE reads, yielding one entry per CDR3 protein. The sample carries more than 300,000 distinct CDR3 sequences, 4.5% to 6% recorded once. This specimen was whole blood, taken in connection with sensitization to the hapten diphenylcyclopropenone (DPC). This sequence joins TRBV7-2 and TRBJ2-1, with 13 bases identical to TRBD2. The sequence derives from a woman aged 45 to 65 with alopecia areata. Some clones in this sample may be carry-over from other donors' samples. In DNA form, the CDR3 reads TGTGCCAGCAGCTTCAGGACTAGCGGGGGACATGAGCAGTTCTTC. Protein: CASSFRTSGGHEQFF.